This entry lists 3 T cell receptor beta chains sequenced from one sample in a study of a mutant IDH1 vaccine in newly diagnosed glioma. Time point indicated: week 35, safety follow-up. Topical imiquimod accompanied each vaccine dose, which consisted of 300 ug of mutant IDH1 20-mer peptide. These receptors lack a known antigen. Assay: immunoSEQ multiplex PCR; the TCRdb copy retains only in-frame clones and omits some. The table includes some 60,000 clones, about four fifths detected once. The material sequenced was PBMCs, taken from a glioma patient whose treatment included an IDH1 peptide vaccine. These receptors were taken from a man in his forties with glioma.

This clone was detected a few times. The chain links TRBV10-3 to TRBJ1-6, with D unclear. V shed 3 bases and J shed 9 bases, with 6 bases lying between them. The germline V gene encodes CDR1 ENHRY and CDR2 SYGVKD. The CDR3 consists of 12 residues. The CDR3 DNA sequence: TGTGCCATCAGTGACGTCGGTTCACCCCTCCACTTT. It specifies CAISDVGSPLHF.

V and J are TRBV6-5 and TRBJ1-6; D gene unclear. Germline V gene data show CDR1 as MNHEY and CDR2 as SVGAGI. With 6 bases removed from V and 10 bases from J, the gap between germline ends came to 13 bases. The CDR3 totals 13 residues. The CDR3 reads CASSLGIGSPLHF. The DNA for the CDR3 is TGTGCCAGCAGCCTGGGGATCGGCTCACCCCTCCACTTT.

V is TRBV5-4 and J is TRBJ1-3, with D possibly being TRBD1 (5 bases). Germline CDR1 SGHNT, CDR2 YYREEE (reference sequence). The germline V and J ends were trimmed by 3 bases and 1 base, with 8 bases remaining between them. This CDR3 comprises 14 residues. CDR3 nucleotides: TGTGCCAGCAGCTCAAGGGGTTCTGGAAACACCATATATTTT. Its translation is CASSSRGSGNTIYF.